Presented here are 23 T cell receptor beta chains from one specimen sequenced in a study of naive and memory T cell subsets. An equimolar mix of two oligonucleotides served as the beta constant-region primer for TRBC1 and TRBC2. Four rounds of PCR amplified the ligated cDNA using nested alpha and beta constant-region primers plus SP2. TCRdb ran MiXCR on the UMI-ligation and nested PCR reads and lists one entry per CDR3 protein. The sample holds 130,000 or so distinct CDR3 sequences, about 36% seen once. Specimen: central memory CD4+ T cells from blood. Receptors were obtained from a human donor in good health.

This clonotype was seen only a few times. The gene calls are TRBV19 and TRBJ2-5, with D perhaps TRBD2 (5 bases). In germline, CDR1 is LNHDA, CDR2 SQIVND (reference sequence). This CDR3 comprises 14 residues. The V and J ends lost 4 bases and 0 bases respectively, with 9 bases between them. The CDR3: CASSKAANQETQYF. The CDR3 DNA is TGTGCCAGTAGTAAAGCGGCCAACCAAGAGACCCAGTACTTC.

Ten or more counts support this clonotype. CDR3 residues: CASSRRVLGNEQFF. CDR3 sequence (DNA): TGTGCCAGCAGTCGGAGGGTTTTGGGGAATGAGCAGTTCTTC. The chain couples TRBV28 to TRBJ2-1; D is perhaps TRBD2 (6 bases). The V end was cut by 5 bases, the J end by 7 bases, with 15 bases between. The CDR3 has 14 amino acids. The germline gives CDR1 MDHEN, CDR2 SYDVKM.

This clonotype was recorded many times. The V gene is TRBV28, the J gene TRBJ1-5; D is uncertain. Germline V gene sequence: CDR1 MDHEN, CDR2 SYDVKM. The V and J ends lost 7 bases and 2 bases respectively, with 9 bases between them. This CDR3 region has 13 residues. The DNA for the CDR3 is TGTGCCAGCATGGGGTTCGGCAATCAGCCCCAGCATTTT. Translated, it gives CASMGFGNQPQHF.

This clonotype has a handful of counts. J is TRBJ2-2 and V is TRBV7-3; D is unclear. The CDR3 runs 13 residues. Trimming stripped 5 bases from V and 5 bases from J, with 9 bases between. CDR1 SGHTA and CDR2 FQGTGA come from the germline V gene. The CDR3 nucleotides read TGTGCCAGCAGCGCCTCTAGAACCGGGGAGCTGTTTTTT. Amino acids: CASSASRTGELFF.

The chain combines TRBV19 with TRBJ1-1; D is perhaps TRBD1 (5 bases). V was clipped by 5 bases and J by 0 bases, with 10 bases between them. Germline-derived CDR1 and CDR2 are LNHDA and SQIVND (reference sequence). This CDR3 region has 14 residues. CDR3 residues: CASSQQVMNTEAFF. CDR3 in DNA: TGTGCCAGTAGTCAACAGGTCATGAACACTGAAGCTTTCTTT.

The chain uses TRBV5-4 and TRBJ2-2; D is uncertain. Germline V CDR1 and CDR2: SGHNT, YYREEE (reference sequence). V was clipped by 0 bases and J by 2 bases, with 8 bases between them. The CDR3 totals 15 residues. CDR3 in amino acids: CASSLGLTNTGELFF. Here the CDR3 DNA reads TGTGCCAGCAGCTTGGGCCTTACAAACACCGGGGAGCTGTTTTTT.

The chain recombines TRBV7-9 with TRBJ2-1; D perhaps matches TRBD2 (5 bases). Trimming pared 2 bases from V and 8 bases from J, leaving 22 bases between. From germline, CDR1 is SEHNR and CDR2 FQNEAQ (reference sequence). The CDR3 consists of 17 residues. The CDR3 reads CASSLRPSFGGLDEQFF. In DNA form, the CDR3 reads TGTGCCAGCAGCTTAAGACCTTCATTTGGAGGCCTAGATGAGCAGTTCTTC.

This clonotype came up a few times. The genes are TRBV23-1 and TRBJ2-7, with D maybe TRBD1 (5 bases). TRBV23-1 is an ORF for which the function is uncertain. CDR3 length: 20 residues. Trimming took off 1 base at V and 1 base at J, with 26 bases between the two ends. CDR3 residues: CASSQFLRLDRGHLSYEQYF. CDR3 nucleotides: TGCGCCAGCAGTCAATTTCTGCGTCTTGATCGTGGACATCTGTCCTACGAGCAGTACTTC.

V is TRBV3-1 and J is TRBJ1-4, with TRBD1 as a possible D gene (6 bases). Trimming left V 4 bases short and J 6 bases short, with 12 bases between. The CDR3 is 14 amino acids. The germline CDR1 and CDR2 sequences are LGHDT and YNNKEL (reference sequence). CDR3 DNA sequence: TGTGCCAGCAGCCGACAGGCGGGGGATGAAAAACTGTTTTTT. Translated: CASSRQAGDEKLFF.

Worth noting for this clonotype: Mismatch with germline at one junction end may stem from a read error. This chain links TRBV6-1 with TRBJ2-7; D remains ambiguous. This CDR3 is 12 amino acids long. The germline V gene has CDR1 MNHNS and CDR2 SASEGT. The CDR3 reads CASSVNWAALNF. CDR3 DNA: TGTGCCAGCAGTGTCAATTGGGCGGCCTTAAACTTC.

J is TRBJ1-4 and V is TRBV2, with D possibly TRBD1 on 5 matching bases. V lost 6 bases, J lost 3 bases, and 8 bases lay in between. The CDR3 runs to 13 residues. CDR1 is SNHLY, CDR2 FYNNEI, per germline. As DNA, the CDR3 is TGTGCCAGCAGCCGGGACCCTAATGAAAAACTGTTTTTT. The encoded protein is CASSRDPNEKLFF.

CDR3 DNA sequence: TGTGCCAGCTCACCAAAAGCCCCGGGCGGCATTCAGTACTTC. Protein product: CASSPKAPGGIQYF. This rearrangement joins TRBV18 to TRBJ2-4; D is unresolved. The CDR3 is 14 amino acids. V dropped 2 bases and J dropped 9 bases, with 14 bases sitting between them. CDR1 is KGHSH, CDR2 LQKENI, per germline.

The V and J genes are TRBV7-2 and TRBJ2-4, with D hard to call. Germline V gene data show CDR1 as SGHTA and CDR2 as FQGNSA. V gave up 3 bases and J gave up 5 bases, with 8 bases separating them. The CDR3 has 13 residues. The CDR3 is CASSFRRENIQYF. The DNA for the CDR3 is TGTGCCAGCAGCTTCCGGAGAGAAAACATTCAGTACTTC.

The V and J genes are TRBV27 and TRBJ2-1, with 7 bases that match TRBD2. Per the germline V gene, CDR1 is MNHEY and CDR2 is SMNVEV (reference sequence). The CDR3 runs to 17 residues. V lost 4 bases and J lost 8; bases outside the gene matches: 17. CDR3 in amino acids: CASSSTRSGGRAYEQFF. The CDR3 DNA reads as TGTGCCAGCAGTTCGACGCGGTCGGGAGGTCGTGCATATGAGCAGTTCTTC.

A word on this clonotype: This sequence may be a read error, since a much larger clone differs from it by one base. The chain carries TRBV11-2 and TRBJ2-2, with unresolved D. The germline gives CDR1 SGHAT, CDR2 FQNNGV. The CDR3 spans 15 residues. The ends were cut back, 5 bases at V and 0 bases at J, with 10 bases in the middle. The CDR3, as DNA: TGTGCCAGCAGCCCCACAACCCCGAACACCGGGGAGCTGTTTTTT. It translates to CASSPTTPNTGELFF.

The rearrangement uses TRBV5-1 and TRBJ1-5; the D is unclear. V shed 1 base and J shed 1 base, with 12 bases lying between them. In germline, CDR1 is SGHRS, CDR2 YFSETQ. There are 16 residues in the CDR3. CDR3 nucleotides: TGCGCCAGCAGCTTGTCCCCCACGGGGAGCAATCAGCCCCAGCATTTT. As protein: CASSLSPTGSNQPQHF.

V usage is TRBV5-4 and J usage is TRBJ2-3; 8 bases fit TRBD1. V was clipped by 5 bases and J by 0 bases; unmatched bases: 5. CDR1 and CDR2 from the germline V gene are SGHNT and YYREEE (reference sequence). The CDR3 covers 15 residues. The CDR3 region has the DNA TGTGCCAGCAGATTCCGACAGGGGAGCACAGATACGCAGTATTTT. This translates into CASRFRQGSTDTQYF.

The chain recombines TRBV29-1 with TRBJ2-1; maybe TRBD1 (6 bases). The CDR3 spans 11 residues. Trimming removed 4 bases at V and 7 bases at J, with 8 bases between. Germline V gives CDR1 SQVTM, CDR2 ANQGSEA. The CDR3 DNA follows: TGCAGCGTTGGTACAGGGAATGAGCAGTTCTTC. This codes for CSVGTGNEQFF.

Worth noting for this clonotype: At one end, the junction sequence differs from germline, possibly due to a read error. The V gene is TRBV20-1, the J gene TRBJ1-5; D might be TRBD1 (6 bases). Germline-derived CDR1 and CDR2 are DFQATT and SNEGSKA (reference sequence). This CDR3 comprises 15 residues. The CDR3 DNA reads TGCAGCACTAAACCGGGGGGCTGGAGCAAGCAGCCCCAGCATTTT. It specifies CSTKPGGWSKQPQHF.

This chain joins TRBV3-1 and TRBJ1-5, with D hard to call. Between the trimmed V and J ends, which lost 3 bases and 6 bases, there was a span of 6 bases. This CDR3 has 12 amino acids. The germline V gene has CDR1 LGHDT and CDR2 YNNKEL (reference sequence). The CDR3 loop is CASSHRGQPQHF. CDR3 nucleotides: TGTGCCAGCAGCCATCGGGGTCAGCCCCAGCATTTT.

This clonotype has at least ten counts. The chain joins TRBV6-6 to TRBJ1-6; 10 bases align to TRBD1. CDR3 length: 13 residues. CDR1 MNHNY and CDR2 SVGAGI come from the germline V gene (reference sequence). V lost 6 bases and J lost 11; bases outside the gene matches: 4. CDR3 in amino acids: CASRSGTGAPLHF. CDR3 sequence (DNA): TGTGCCAGCAGATCCGGGACAGGGGCACCCCTCCACTTT.

The DNA for the CDR3 is TGTGCTAGTGCGAGACAGGGGCTAACTGAAGCTTTCTTT. Translation gives CASARQGLTEAFF. This chain links TRBV12-5 with TRBJ1-1, with 8 bases that match TRBD1. The V gene's germline CDR1 is LGHNT and CDR2 FRNRAP. CDR3 length: 13 amino acids. Losses at the gene ends were 7 bases for V and 5 bases for J; bases not matched to a gene: 6.

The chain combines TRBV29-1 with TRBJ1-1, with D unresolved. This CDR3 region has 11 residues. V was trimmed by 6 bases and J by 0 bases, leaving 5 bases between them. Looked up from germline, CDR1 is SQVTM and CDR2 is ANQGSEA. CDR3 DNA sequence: TGCAGCGTCTGGTTGAACACTGAAGCTTTCTTT. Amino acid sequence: CSVWLNTEAFF.